This entry lists 19 T cell receptor beta chains sequenced from one sample in a study of OX40 agonist ivuxolimab in advanced cancers. The method was the immunoSEQ multiplex PCR assay. What TCRdb holds here is the immuneACCESS table cut down to in-frame rearrangements. Part of the clones is not present; checked against another copy, under half of the missing clones reflect an unresolved V gene, and the others are unexplained. Here the sample has approximately 40,000 clones; about 92% occur a single time. Approximately 9.6% of the sample rests with the top ten. The material was CD4+ or CD8+ T cells sorted from blood, obtained in a trial of the OX40 agonist ivuxolimab. Receptors were obtained from an adult with an advanced solid tumor such as melanoma, head and neck, liver or kidney cancer.

The CDR3 sequence is CASSTFGRGAMDNEQFF. As DNA, the CDR3 is TGTGCCAGCAGCACGTTCGGCCGGGGGGCAATGGACAATGAGCAGTTCTTC. This rearrangement joins TRBV9 to TRBJ2-1, with D tentatively TRBD2 (7 bases). Germline CDR1 and CDR2: SGDLS and YYNGEE. This CDR3 region has 17 residues. The V end lost 4 bases, the J end lost 5 bases, and 22 bases lay between the germline ends.

J is TRBJ2-5 and V is TRBV11-2; D is perhaps TRBD2 (5 bases). CDR3 length equals 15 residues. With 1 base removed from V and 3 bases from J, the gap between germline ends came to 12 bases. Germline lookup yields CDR1 SGHAT and CDR2 FQNNGV. The CDR3 sequence is CASSLVAGEEETQYF. As DNA, the CDR3 is TGTGCCAGCAGCTTAGTGGCGGGCGAGGAAGAGACCCAGTACTTC. Using reference TRBV11-2 and TRBJ2-5 for the parts outside the CDR3, the full variable domain is EAGVAQSPRYKIIEKRQSVAFWCNPISGHATLYWYQQILGQGPKLLIQFQNNGVVDDSQLPKDRFSAERLKGVDSTLKIQPAKLEDSAVYLCASSLVAGEEETQYFGPGTRLLVL.

The V call is TRBV6-5, the J call TRBJ1-2, with D possibly matching TRBD1 (6 bases). Germline V gene data show CDR1 as MNHEY and CDR2 as SVGAGI. Trimming removed 7 bases from V and 8 bases from J, with 17 bases in between. The CDR3 totals 13 residues. CDR3: CASKTGGLRGYTF. DNA for the CDR3: TGTGCCAGCAAGACGGGGGGGCTGAGAGGCTACACCTTC.

The V call is TRBV2, the J call TRBJ1-1; possible D gene TRBD1, 5 bases. This CDR3 is built from 14 residues. Germline V gene data show CDR1 as SNHLY and CDR2 as FYNNEI. V shed 4 bases and J shed 2 bases, with 11 bases lying between them. The CDR3 loop reads CASSVGGGNTEAFF. CDR3 in DNA: TGTGCCAGCAGTGTCGGGGGGGGTAACACTGAAGCTTTCTTT.

V gene TRBV6-4 combines with J gene TRBJ2-7; 10 bases are shared with TRBD1. From germline, CDR1 is MRHNA and CDR2 SNTAGT. Trimming cost V 5 bases and J 5 bases; bases outside gene matches: 3. This CDR3 contains 13 residues. The CDR3: CASSSGTGDEQYV. The CDR3 region has the DNA TGTGCCAGCAGTTCCGGGACAGGGGACGAGCAGTACGTC.

CDR3 region: CASWTGAESHTIYF. In nucleotides, the CDR3 is TGTGCCAGCTGGACCGGGGCAGAAAGTCACACCATATATTTT. The rearrangement links TRBV2 to TRBJ1-3; the D gene is possibly TRBD1 (5 bases). The CDR3 is 14 residues long. The V end lost 8 bases, the J end lost 8 bases, and 19 bases lay between the germline ends. Per the germline V gene, CDR1 is SNHLY and CDR2 is FYNNEI.

The V call is TRBV7-3, the J call TRBJ2-1; D not certain. Trimming shortened V by 2 bases and J by 6 bases, and 11 bases separated the two germline ends. The length of the CDR3 is 14 residues. Germline V gene data show CDR1 as SGHTA and CDR2 as FQGTGA. The CDR3 protein is CASSLAPGVNEQFF. The CDR3 region has the DNA TGTGCCAGCAGCTTAGCTCCTGGGGTCAATGAGCAGTTCTTC.

The gene calls are TRBV5-6 and TRBJ2-2; TRBD2 matches at 14 bases. The J segment lost 4 bases and the V segment lost 4 bases, leaving 9 bases of the junction unmatched. Germline V gene lookup returns CDR1 SGHDT and CDR2 YYEEEE. The CDR3 length is 18 residues. Here the CDR3 DNA reads TGTGCCAGCAGCCCGGGACTAGCGGGAGTGCTTGGCACCGGGGAGCTGTTTTTT. This translates into CASSPGLAGVLGTGELFF. Complete variable domain (other parts from reference TRBV5-6 and TRBJ2-2): DAGVTQSPTHLIKTRGQQVTLRCSPKSGHDTVSWYQQALGQGPQFIFQYYEEEERQRGNFPDRFSGHQFPNYSSELNVNALLLGDSALYLCASSPGLAGVLGTGELFFGEGSRLTVL.

V gene TRBV2 combines with J gene TRBJ2-1; TRBD2 matches 7 bases. With V trimmed by 3 bases and J by 3 bases, 8 bases remained unmatched. The germline V gene encodes CDR1 SNHLY and CDR2 FYNNEI. This CDR3 has 16 residues. The CDR3 reads CASSEQASGRYNEQFF. CDR3 DNA sequence: TGTGCCAGCAGTGAGCAGGCTAGCGGACGCTACAATGAGCAGTTCTTC.

This rearrangement joins TRBV7-9 to TRBJ1-1; TRBD1 matches at 10 bases. Germline V gene sequence: CDR1 SEHNR, CDR2 FQNEAQ (reference sequence). V shed 5 bases, J shed 5 bases, and the junction held 11 bases outside the gene matches. This CDR3 has 16 amino acids. CDR3 coding DNA: TGTGCCAGCAGCCCCGGGACAGGGGCTGTAGGTACTGAAGCTTTCTTT. Its protein product is CASSPGTGAVGTEAFF.

The chain links TRBV11-2 to TRBJ2-2; D call uncertain. V was shortened by 2 bases and J by 6 bases, with 4 bases between the two germline ends. The length of the CDR3 is 12 residues. Per the germline V gene, CDR1 is SGHAT and CDR2 is FQNNGV. In nucleotides, the CDR3 is TGTGCCAGCAGCTTACTGTCCGGGGAGCTGTTTTTT. The encoded protein is CASSLLSGELFF.

The chain links TRBV4-2 to TRBJ2-3, with 7 bases identical to TRBD2. Germline V lookup: CDR1 LGHNA, CDR2 YNFKEQ. CDR3 length: 15 amino acids. V trimming: 2 bases; J trimming: 3 bases; junction bases outside the gene matches: 5. The CDR3, as DNA: TGTGCCAGCAGCCAAACGGGAGGAGAAACAGATACGCAGTATTTT. This codes for CASSQTGGETDTQYF.

The chain has TRBV9 and TRBJ1-2; perhaps TRBD1 as D (6 bases). Germline CDR1 reads SGDLS; CDR2 reads YYNGEE. This CDR3 is built from 16 residues. Trimming removed 3 bases from V and 5 bases from J, with 20 bases in between. For the CDR3, the DNA is TGTGCCAGCAGCGGCGGGGGACAAAGCCTCTTTTATGGCTACACCTTC. It codes for CASSGGGQSLFYGYTF.

The chain couples TRBV10-3 to TRBJ2-2; D ambiguous. V gave up 0 bases and J gave up 0 bases, with 5 bases separating them. The germline V gene encodes CDR1 ENHRY and CDR2 SYGVKD. This CDR3 is built from 15 residues. The CDR3 region is CAISESTTNTGELFF. Here the CDR3 DNA reads TGTGCCATCAGTGAGTCGACGACGAACACCGGGGAGCTGTTTTTT.

The rearrangement links TRBV4-1 to TRBJ1-5; no definite D call. Germline CDR1 is MGHRA and CDR2 is YSYEKL. The CDR3 length is 15 residues. Trimming took 4 bases from V and 0 from J, leaving 10 bases between them. This CDR3 reads CASSPSLNSNQPQHF. Written as DNA, the CDR3 is TGCGCCAGCAGCCCCAGTCTTAATAGCAATCAGCCCCAGCATTTT.

The CDR3 spells CASSPEGAGNTIYF. The CDR3, as DNA: TGTGCCAGCAGCCCCGAAGGAGCTGGAAACACCATATATTTT. The genes are TRBV4-2 and TRBJ1-3; D not certain. Germline V lookup: CDR1 LGHNA, CDR2 YNFKEQ. V gave up 4 bases and J gave up 2 bases, with 9 bases separating them. This CDR3 has 14 amino acids.

This chain connects TRBV7-2 to TRBJ2-1; 11 bases are shared with TRBD2. The CDR3 runs to 15 residues. V trimming: 5 bases; J trimming: 2 bases; junction bases outside the gene matches: 2. Germline V lookup: CDR1 SGHTA, CDR2 FQGNSA. CDR3 amino acids: CASSGTSGPYNEQFF. CDR3 nucleotides: TGTGCCAGCAGCGGGACTAGCGGCCCCTACAATGAGCAGTTCTTC. Filled out from reference TRBV7-2 and TRBJ2-1, the complete variable domain reads GAGVSQSPSNKVTEKGKDVELRCDPISGHTALYWYRQSLGQGLEFLIYFQGNSAPDKSGLPSDRFSAERTGGSVSTLTIQRTQQEDSAVYLCASSGTSGPYNEQFFGPGTRLTVL.

The J gene is TRBJ2-2, the V gene TRBV29-1; perhaps TRBD2 as D (6 bases). The V end lost 3 bases, the J end lost 1 base, and 9 bases lay between the germline ends. The CDR3 extends over 14 amino acids. Germline values: CDR1 SQVTM, CDR2 ANQGSEA. CDR3 protein: CSVDRGGNTGELFF. The CDR3 DNA reads as TGCAGCGTTGATAGGGGAGGGAACACCGGGGAGCTGTTTTTT.

The chain links TRBV19 to TRBJ2-1, with TRBD2 matching over 15 bases. J lost 3 bases, V lost 3 bases, and 12 bases had no gene match. This CDR3 contains 20 residues. Germline CDR1 and CDR2: LNHDA and SQIVND (reference sequence). This CDR3 reads CASSIYLGLAGGQRYNEQFF. CDR3 in DNA: TGTGCCAGTAGTATTTACTTGGGACTAGCGGGAGGCCAACGCTACAATGAGCAGTTCTTC.